The clone carrying this TCR beta chain was found many times. This entry is derived from a study of regulatory T cells in long-lasting Graves disease. The time point was: newly diagnosed GD, antithyroid drugs for less than 3 months. Scientists built the TCR library using RNA that was extracted from PBMCs. The TCR beta library used iRepertoire HTBI primers with Arm-PCR amplification of CDR3. TCRdb used MiXCR to reprocess the multiplex PCR reads, holding one entry per CDR3 protein. The table lists about 560,000 distinct CDR3 sequences, roughly a sixth of them singletons. CDR1 GTSNPN and CDR2 SVGIG come from the germline V gene (reference sequence). Trimming stripped 4 bases from V and 6 bases from J, with 12 bases between. The CDR3 length is 12 residues. The data were also submitted as part of a second study, on T cells in Graves' hyperthyroidism and ophthalmopathy.

The sample here was peripheral blood mononuclear cells (PBMCs), taken at new diagnosis, from a patient treated with antithyroid drugs. The source is a man between 18 and 29 years old with Graves disease. V is TRBV30 and J is TRBJ1-1; a possible D gene is TRBD1 (6 bases). CDR3 loop: CAWIPRGAEAFF. CDR3 DNA sequence: TGTGCCTGGATTCCAAGGGGGGCTGAAGCTTTCTTT.